One T cell receptor (beta chain) is described in this entry. The data were obtained in a study of blood T cell repertoires in COVID-19. Sequencing was performed with immunoSEQ multiplex PCR; in TCRdb, only in-frame clones are kept and a portion is missing. The sample holds 150,000 or so clones, approximately 90% seen once. Germline CDR1 is GTSNPN and CDR2 is SVGIG (reference sequence). The CDR3 runs to 14 residues. V was cut by 4 bases and J by 6 bases, with 19 bases left in between. The rearrangement joins TRBV30 to TRBJ2-7; D may be TRBD1 (6 bases). The sequence was obtained from a man between 60 and 75 years old with COVID-19, enrolled during active disease. Material: peripheral blood. The CDR3 DNA follows: TGTGCCTGGAAAGGCCAGGGGTTGGGCGGCGAGCAGTACTTC. It yields the protein CAWKGQGLGGEQYF. The complete variable domain, with remaining parts taken from reference TRBV30 and TRBJ2-7, reads SQTIHQWPATLVQPVGSPLSLECTVEGTSNPNLYWYRQAAGRGLQLLFYSVGIGQISSEVPQNLSASRPQDRQFILSSKKLLLSDSGFYLCAWKGQGLGGEQYFGPGTRLTVT.